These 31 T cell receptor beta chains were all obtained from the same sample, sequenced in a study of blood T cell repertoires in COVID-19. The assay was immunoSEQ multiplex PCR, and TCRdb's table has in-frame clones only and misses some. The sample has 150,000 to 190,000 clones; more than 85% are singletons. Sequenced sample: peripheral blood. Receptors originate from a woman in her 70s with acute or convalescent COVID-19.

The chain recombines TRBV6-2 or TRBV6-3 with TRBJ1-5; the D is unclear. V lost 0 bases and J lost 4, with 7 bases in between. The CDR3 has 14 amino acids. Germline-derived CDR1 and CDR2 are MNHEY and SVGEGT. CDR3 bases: TGTGCCAGCAGTTACTCGAGTCGTAATCAGCCCCAGCATTTT. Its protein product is CASSYSSRNQPQHF.

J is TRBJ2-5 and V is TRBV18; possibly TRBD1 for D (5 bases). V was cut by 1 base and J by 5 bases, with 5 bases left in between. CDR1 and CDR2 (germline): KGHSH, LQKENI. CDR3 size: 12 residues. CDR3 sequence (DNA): TGTGCCAGCTCACCACGGGGCGAGACCCAGTACTTC. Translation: CASSPRGETQYF.

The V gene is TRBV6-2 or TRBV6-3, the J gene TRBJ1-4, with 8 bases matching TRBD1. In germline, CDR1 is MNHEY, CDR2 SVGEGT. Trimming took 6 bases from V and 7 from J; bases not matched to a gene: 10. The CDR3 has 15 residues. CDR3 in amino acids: CASSPSGGGSEKLFF. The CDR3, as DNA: TGTGCCAGCAGCCCCTCAGGGGGCGGGAGTGAAAAACTGTTTTTT.

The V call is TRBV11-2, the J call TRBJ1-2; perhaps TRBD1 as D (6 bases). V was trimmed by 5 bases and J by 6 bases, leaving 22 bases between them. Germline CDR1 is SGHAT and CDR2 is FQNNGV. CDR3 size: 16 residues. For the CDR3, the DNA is TGTGCCAGCAGCCGGGCGGGGGCGCAAGGCGGTAATGGCTACACCTTC. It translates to CASSRAGAQGGNGYTF.

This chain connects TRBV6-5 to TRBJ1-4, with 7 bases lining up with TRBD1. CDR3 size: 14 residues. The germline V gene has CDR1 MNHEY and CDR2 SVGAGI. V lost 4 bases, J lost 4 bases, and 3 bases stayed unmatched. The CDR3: CASSFGDSNEKLFF. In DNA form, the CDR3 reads TGTGCCAGCAGTTTCGGGGACAGTAATGAAAAACTGTTTTTT.

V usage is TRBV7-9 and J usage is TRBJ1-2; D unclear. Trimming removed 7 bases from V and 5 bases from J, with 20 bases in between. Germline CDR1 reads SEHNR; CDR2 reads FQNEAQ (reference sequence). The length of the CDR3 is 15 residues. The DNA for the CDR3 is TGTGCCAGCAACCGGAGGACGGTCGAGGAATATGGCTACACCTTC. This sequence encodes CASNRRTVEEYGYTF.

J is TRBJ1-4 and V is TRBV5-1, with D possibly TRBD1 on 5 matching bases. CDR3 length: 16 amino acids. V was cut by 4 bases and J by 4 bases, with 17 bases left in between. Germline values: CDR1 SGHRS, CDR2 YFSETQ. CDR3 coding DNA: TGCGCCAGCAGCCTCCCTGCTGGGGGGGTTAATGAAAAACTGTTTTTT. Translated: CASSLPAGGVNEKLFF.

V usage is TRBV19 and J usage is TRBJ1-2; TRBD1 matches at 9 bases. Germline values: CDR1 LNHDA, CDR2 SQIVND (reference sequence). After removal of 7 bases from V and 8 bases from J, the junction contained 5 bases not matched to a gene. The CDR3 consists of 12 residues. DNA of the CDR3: TGTGCCAGTATCTCGGGACAGGGCGGCTACACCTTC. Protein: CASISGQGGYTF.

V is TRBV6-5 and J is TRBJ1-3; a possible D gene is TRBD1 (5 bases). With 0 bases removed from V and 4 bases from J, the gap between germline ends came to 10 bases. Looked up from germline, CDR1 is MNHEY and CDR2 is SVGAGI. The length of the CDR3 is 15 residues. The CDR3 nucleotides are TGTGCCAGCAGTTACTCGACGGGGGGAGGAAACACCATATATTTT. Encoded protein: CASSYSTGGGNTIYF.

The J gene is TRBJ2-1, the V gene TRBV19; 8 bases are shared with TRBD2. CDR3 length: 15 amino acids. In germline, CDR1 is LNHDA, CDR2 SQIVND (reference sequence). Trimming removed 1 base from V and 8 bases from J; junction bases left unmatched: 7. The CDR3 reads CASSIGRAGADEQFF. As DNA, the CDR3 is TGTGCCAGTAGTATAGGCCGAGCGGGGGCGGATGAGCAGTTCTTC.

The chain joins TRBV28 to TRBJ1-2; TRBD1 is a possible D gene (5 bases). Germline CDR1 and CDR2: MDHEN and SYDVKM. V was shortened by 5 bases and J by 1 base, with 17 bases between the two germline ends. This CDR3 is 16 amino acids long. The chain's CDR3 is CASSPGQGGLNYGYTF. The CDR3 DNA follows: TGTGCCAGCAGTCCCGGCCAGGGAGGGCTTAACTATGGCTACACCTTC.

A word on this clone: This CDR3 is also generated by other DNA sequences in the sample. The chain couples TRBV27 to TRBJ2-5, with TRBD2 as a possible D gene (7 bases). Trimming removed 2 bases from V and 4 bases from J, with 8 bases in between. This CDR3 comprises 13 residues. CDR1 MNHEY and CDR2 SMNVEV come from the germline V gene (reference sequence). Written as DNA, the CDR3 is TGTGCCAGCAGTTTAAGGGGGGGAGAGACCCAGTACTTC. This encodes CASSLRGGETQYF.

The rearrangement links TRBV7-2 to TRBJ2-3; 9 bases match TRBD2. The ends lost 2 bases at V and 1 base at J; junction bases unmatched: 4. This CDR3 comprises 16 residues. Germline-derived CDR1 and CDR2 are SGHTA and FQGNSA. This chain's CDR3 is CASSLTTSGGTDTQYF. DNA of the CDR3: TGTGCCAGCAGCTTAACGACTAGCGGAGGCACAGATACGCAGTATTTT.

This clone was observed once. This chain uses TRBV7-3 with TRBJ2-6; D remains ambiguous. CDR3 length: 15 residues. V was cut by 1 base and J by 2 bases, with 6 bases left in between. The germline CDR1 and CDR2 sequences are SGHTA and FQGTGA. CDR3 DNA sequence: TGTGCCAGCAGCTTAAGTGGGCCTGGGGCCAACGTCCTGACTTTC. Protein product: CASSLSGPGANVLTF.

The chain's CDR3 is CASSFGQGLDRYGYTF. The CDR3 DNA follows: TGTGCCAGCAGTTTTGGGCAGGGTCTCGACCGCTATGGCTACACCTTC. This rearrangement joins TRBV28 to TRBJ1-2, with D possibly being TRBD1 (5 bases). Germline V CDR1 and CDR2: MDHEN, SYDVKM. With 3 bases removed from V and 4 bases from J, the gap between germline ends came to 18 bases. This CDR3 has 16 amino acids.

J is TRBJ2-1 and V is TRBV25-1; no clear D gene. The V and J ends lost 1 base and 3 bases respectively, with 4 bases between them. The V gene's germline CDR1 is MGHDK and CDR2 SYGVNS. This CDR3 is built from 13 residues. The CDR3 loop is CASSESYYNEQFF. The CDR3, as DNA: TGTGCCAGCAGTGAATCTTACTACAATGAGCAGTTCTTC. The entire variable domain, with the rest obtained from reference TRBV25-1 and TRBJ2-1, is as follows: EADIYQTPRYLVIGTGKKITLECSQTMGHDKMYWYQQDPGMELHLIHYSYGVNSTEKGDLSSESTVSRIRTEHFPLTLESARPSHTSQYLCASSESYYNEQFFGPGTRLTVL.

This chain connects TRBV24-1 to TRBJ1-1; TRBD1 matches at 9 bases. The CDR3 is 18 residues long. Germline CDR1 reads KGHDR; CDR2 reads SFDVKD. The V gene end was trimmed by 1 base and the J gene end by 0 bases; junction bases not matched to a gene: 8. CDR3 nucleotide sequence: TGTGCCACCAGTGATTTTTGGGGACAGGGTAACATGAACACTGAAGCTTTCTTT. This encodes CATSDFWGQGNMNTEAFF.

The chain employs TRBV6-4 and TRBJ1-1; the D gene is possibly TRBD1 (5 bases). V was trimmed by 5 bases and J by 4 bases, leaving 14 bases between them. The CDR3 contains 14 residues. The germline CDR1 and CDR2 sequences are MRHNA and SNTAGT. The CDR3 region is CASSLTAGVTEAFF. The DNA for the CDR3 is TGTGCCAGCAGTCTAACGGCGGGGGTCACTGAAGCTTTCTTT.

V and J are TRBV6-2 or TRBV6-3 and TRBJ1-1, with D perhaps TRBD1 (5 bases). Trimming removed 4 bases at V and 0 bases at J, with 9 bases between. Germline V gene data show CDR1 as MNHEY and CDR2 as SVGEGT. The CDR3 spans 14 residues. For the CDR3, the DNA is TGTGCCAGCAGTTCCGGGGGAGTGAACACTGAAGCTTTCTTT. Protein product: CASSSGGVNTEAFF.

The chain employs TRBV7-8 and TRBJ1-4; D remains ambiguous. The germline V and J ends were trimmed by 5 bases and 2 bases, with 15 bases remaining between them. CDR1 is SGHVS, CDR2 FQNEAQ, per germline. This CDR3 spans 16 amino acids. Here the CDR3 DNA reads TGTGCCAGCAGCCCAAGGGCCGAGGGTACTAATGAAAAACTGTTTTTT. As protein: CASSPRAEGTNEKLFF.

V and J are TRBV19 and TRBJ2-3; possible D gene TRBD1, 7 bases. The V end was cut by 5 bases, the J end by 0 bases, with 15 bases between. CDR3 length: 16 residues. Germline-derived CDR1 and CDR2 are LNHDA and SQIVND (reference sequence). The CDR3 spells CASSSGGGYSTDTQYF. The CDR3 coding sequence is TGTGCCAGTAGTTCTGGAGGGGGCTATAGCACAGATACGCAGTATTTT.

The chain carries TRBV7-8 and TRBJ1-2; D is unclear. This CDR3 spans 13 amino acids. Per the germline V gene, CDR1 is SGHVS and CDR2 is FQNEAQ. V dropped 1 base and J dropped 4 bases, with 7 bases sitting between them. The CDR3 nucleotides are TGTGCCAGCAGCTTAGACAGTCCCTATGGCTACACCTTC. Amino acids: CASSLDSPYGYTF.

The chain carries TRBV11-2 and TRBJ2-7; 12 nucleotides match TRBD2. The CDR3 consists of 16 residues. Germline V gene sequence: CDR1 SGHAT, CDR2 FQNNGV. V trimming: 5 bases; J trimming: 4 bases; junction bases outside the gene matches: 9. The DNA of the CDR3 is TGTGCCAGCAGCCAAGGACTAGCGGGGAAGCTGTACGAGCAGTACTTC. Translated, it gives CASSQGLAGKLYEQYF.

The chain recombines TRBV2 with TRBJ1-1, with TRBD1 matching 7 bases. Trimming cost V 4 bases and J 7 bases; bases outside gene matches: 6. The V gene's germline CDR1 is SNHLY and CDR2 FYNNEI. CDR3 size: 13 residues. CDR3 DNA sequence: TGTGCCAGCAGTGCTAACAACAGGGGTGAAGCTTTCTTT. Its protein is CASSANNRGEAFF.

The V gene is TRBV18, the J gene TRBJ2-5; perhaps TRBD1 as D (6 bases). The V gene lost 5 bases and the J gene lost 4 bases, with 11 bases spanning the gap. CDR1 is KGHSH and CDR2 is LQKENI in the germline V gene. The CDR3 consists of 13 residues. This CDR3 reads CASSGDNRETQYF. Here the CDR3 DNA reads TGTGCCAGCTCAGGGGACAATCGAGAGACCCAGTACTTC.

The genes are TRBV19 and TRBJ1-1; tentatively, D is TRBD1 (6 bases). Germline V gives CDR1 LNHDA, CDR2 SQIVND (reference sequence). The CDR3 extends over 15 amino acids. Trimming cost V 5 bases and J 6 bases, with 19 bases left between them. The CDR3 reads CASSLFGGRAAEAFF. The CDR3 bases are TGTGCCAGTAGTTTATTCGGGGGGCGGGCGGCTGAAGCTTTCTTT.

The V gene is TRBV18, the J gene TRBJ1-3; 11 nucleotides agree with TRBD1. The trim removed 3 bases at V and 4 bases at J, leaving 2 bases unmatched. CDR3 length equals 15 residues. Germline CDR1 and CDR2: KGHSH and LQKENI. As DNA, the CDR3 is TGTGCCAGCTCACCCGGACAGGGGGCCGGAAACACCATATATTTT. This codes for CASSPGQGAGNTIYF.

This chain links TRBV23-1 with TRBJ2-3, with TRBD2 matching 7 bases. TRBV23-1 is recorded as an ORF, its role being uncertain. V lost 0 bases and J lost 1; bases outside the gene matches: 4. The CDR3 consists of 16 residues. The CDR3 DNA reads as TGCGCCAGCAGTCAATCGAGCACTAGCGGCACAGATACGCAGTATTTT. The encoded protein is CASSQSSTSGTDTQYF.

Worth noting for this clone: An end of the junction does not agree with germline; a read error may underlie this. The CDR3 reads CASSLSTSGRDTGELFF. CDR3 sequence (DNA): TGTGCTAGCAGCTTATCGACTAGCGGGCGGGACACCGGGGAGCTGTTTTTT. The chain has TRBV7-7 and TRBJ2-2, with TRBD2 matching over 10 bases. This CDR3 comprises 17 residues. The germline V gene encodes CDR1 SSHAT and CDR2 FNYEAQ (reference sequence).

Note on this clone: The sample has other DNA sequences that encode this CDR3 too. CDR3 DNA: TGCGCCAGCAGCCAAGATCCTCCGGGACAGGGTGCTTCACCCCTCCACTTT. Residues: CASSQDPPGQGASPLHF. This sequence joins TRBV4-3 and TRBJ1-6, with 9 bases fitting TRBD1. The V segment lost 0 bases and the J segment 9 bases; nucleotides outside the gene matches: 9. CDR3 size: 17 residues. Looked up from germline, CDR1 is LGHNA and CDR2 is YSLEER.

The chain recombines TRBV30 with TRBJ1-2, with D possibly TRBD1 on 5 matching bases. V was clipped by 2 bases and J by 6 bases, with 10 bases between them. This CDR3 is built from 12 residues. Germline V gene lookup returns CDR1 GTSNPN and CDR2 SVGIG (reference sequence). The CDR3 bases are TGTGCCTGGAGTCCCGGGACTCATGGCTACACCTTC. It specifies CAWSPGTHGYTF.